The 21 T cell receptor beta chains listed next were all sequenced from one sample in a study of identical twins. TCRdb independently ran MiXCR on the 5' RACE reads; one entry per CDR3 protein. This sample has about 530,000 distinct CDR3 sequences, with around 24% found just once. These same records also appear under a second study, on yellow fever vaccine responses in identical twins.

Sequencing was done on a sample of CD4+ T cells sorted from blood. These receptors all stem from a woman younger than 35 in good health.

This sequence joins TRBV7-8 and TRBJ1-1; D is uncertain. Germline V CDR1 and CDR2: SGHVS, FQNEAQ. Trimming removed 5 bases from V and 0 bases from J, with 4 bases in between. The CDR3 is 12 amino acids. The CDR3 reads CASSVVNTEAFF. In nucleotides, the CDR3 is TGTGCCAGCAGCGTAGTGAACACTGAAGCTTTCTTT.

The rearrangement joins TRBV2 to TRBJ2-7; D call uncertain. Germline CDR1 reads SNHLY; CDR2 reads FYNNEI. Trimming took 3 bases from V and 0 from J, leaving 15 bases between them. The CDR3 sequence is 16 residues long. The CDR3 loop reads CASSDIKDRSSYEQYF. CDR3 sequence (DNA): TGTGCCAGCAGTGATATTAAGGACCGGAGCTCCTACGAGCAGTACTTC.

This clonotype was recorded many times. The chain joins TRBV5-1 to TRBJ2-7, with 7 bases aligning to TRBD1. The CDR3 has 14 amino acids. V lost 7 bases, J lost 2 bases, and 9 bases stayed unmatched. Looked up from germline, CDR1 is SGHRS and CDR2 is YFSETQ. The CDR3 DNA reads TGCGCCAGCTCCCCAGCCGGGACAGCCTACGAGCAGTACGTC. This sequence encodes CASSPAGTAYEQYV.

This clonotype has only a few counts. The rearrangement joins TRBV2 to TRBJ2-1; D ambiguous. Germline V gene sequence: CDR1 SNHLY, CDR2 FYNNEI. Trimming removed 7 bases at V and 6 bases at J, with 13 bases between. There are 13 residues in the CDR3. CDR3 DNA sequence: TGTGCCAGCACCCTAGAGCTCATCAATGAGCAGTTCTTC. Protein sequence: CASTLELINEQFF.

This rearrangement joins TRBV5-1 to TRBJ1-3; D perhaps matches TRBD1 (6 bases). Germline CDR1 and CDR2: SGHRS and YFSETQ. The CDR3 covers 16 residues. Trimming took off 4 bases at V and 0 bases at J, with 14 bases between the two ends. The CDR3 coding sequence is TGCGCCAGCAGCACCTGGACAGCCGGCTCTGGAAACACCATATATTTT. It yields the protein CASSTWTAGSGNTIYF.

This clonotype came up a few times. The V and J genes are TRBV5-1 and TRBJ1-1; possible D gene TRBD1, 5 bases. Germline CDR1 is SGHRS and CDR2 is YFSETQ. V was clipped by 0 bases and J by 2 bases, with 14 bases between them. This CDR3 has 16 amino acids. CDR3 amino acids: CASSLGTYIGNTEAFF. The CDR3 coding sequence is TGCGCCAGCAGCTTGGGGACATATATTGGAAACACTGAAGCTTTCTTT.

The J gene is TRBJ2-5, the V gene TRBV20-1, with 7 bases fitting TRBD2. The CDR3 contains 12 residues. Germline-derived CDR1 and CDR2 are DFQATT and SNEGSKA (reference sequence). V lost 3 bases to trimming and J lost 5 bases; unmatched junction nucleotides: 3. CDR3 nucleotide sequence: TGCAGTGCTAGCGGGAGGTCGGAGACCCAGTACTTC. It is translated as CSASGRSETQYF.

This clonotype was seen a few times. The chain is built from TRBV9 and TRBJ2-7; 12 nucleotides match TRBD2. Germline V gives CDR1 SGDLS, CDR2 YYNGEE. The CDR3 spans 16 residues. V was clipped by 3 bases and J by 11 bases; unmatched bases: 15. The CDR3 spells CASSGGDGGLAGNKYF. CDR3 DNA: TGTGCCAGCAGCGGAGGGGACGGCGGACTAGCGGGAAACAAGTACTTC.

The chain carries TRBV28 and TRBJ2-1, with D tentatively TRBD1 (5 bases). CDR3 length: 14 residues. Germline-derived CDR1 and CDR2 are MDHEN and SYDVKM. V lost 8 bases to trimming and J lost 8 bases, with 19 bases between them. This chain's CDR3 is CASLRPDRTDEQFF. The CDR3 bases are TGTGCCAGCCTTCGGCCCGACAGAACCGATGAGCAGTTCTTC.

Only a few counts were recorded for this clonotype. This sequence joins TRBV6-1 and TRBJ2-1, with 9 bases fitting TRBD1. The CDR3 loop spans 18 amino acids. The J segment lost 3 bases and the V segment lost 1 base, leaving 10 bases of the junction unmatched. The germline V gene encodes CDR1 MNHNS and CDR2 SASEGT. CDR3 residues: CASSEDNFGTGLYNEQFF. DNA of the CDR3: TGTGCCAGCAGTGAAGATAATTTTGGGACAGGGCTCTACAATGAGCAGTTCTTC.

In this sample, this clonotype turned up a few times. The rearrangement joins TRBV28 to TRBJ2-3; 11 bases map to TRBD2. The germline CDR1 and CDR2 sequences are MDHEN and SYDVKM. This CDR3 contains 16 residues. J gave up 6 bases and V 8 bases, and 13 bases lay outside the gene matches. CDR3 sequence reads: CASLAGGSGGGDTQYF. Here the CDR3 DNA reads TGTGCCAGCCTAGCGGGAGGCTCGGGTGGTGGTGATACGCAGTATTTT.

The rearrangement links TRBV18 to TRBJ2-7; tentatively, D is TRBD1 or TRBD2 (5 bases each). The CDR3 runs 14 residues. Trimming took 2 bases from V and 7 from J, leaving 15 bases between them. Germline V gene data show CDR1 as KGHSH and CDR2 as LQKENI. The CDR3 bases are TGTGCCAGCTCACCAGGGGGAGTATCGGGGGAGCAGTACTTC. Its protein product is CASSPGGVSGEQYF.

This clonotype occurred once. The chain uses TRBV3-1 and TRBJ2-1; 12 nucleotides line up with TRBD2. This CDR3 contains 17 residues. V was clipped by 4 bases and J by 2 bases; unmatched bases: 6. Germline CDR1 and CDR2: LGHDT and YNNKEL (reference sequence). CDR3 in amino acids: CASSLRTSGVTYNEQFF. Written as DNA, the CDR3 is TGTGCCAGCAGCCTCCGGACTAGCGGGGTTACCTACAATGAGCAGTTCTTC.

This clonotype was seen only a few times. The chain is built from TRBV5-1 and TRBJ2-3, with D unclear. The CDR3 contains 13 residues. Per germline, CDR1 SGHRS and CDR2 YFSETQ. The ends were cut back, 4 bases at V and 3 bases at J, with 9 bases in the middle. CDR3 amino acids: CASSTGATDTQYF. The CDR3 DNA reads TGCGCCAGCAGCACCGGAGCAACAGATACGCAGTATTTT.

This clonotype showed up just a few times. The chain recombines TRBV6-4 with TRBJ2-2, with TRBD2 identical over 10 bases. V lost 8 bases, J lost 6 bases, and 12 bases stayed unmatched. The CDR3 is made up of 16 amino acids. CDR1 MRHNA and CDR2 SNTAGT come from the germline V gene. CDR3 loop: CASRQEAGGPAGELFF. The CDR3 region has the DNA TGTGCCAGCCGACAAGAAGCGGGAGGGCCCGCCGGGGAGCTGTTTTTT.

This clonotype was counted between two and nine times. The chain joins TRBV5-1 to TRBJ2-3; 7 nucleotides agree with TRBD2. Germline-derived CDR1 and CDR2 are SGHRS and YFSETQ. The CDR3 totals 18 residues. V gave up 4 bases and J gave up 4 bases; unmatched junction bases: 18. The CDR3 bases are TGCGCCAGCAGCGTCATCTCCTTTGGGGGAGGGATGGCAGATACGCAGTATTTT. Translating gives CASSVISFGGGMADTQYF.

This chain joins TRBV11-3 and TRBJ2-7; 9 nucleotides line up with TRBD1. The V and J ends lost 8 bases and 1 base, in that order; junction bases with no gene match: 3. The germline V gene has CDR1 SGHNT and CDR2 YENEEA. There are 13 residues in the CDR3. The CDR3 here is CASGGQGSYEQYF. CDR3 DNA: TGTGCCAGCGGCGGACAGGGGTCCTACGAGCAGTACTTC.

This clonotype turned up a few times. The V and J genes are TRBV5-4 and TRBJ2-5; 10 nucleotides line up with TRBD1. Germline V gives CDR1 SGHNT, CDR2 YYREEE (reference sequence). The CDR3 is made up of 15 amino acids. J lost 4 bases, V lost 3 bases, and 6 bases had no gene match. Written as DNA, the CDR3 is TGTGCCAGCAGCTCCGACAGGGGGCATGGAGAGACCCAGTACTTC. Translating it yields CASSSDRGHGETQYF.

This clonotype was found a few times. The chain employs TRBV19 and TRBJ2-5, with TRBD2 identical over 8 bases. V lost 3 bases, J lost 5 bases, and 8 bases stayed unmatched. Germline loops: CDR1 LNHDA, CDR2 SQIVND (reference sequence). The CDR3 is 15 residues long. This CDR3 is CASSMFSGTGETQYF. The CDR3 DNA follows: TGTGCCAGTAGTATGTTTAGCGGGACCGGCGAGACCCAGTACTTC.

J is TRBJ2-3 and V is TRBV2, with no clear D. Germline CDR1 reads SNHLY; CDR2 reads FYNNEI. The germline V and J ends were trimmed by 2 bases and 2 bases, with 8 bases remaining between them. This CDR3 spans 14 amino acids. This CDR3 is CASSERKNTDTQYF. In DNA, the CDR3 is TGTGCCAGCAGTGAACGGAAGAACACAGATACGCAGTATTTT.

The sample holds a few counts of this clonotype. The chain employs TRBV7-9 and TRBJ2-5; TRBD2 agrees at 7 bases. V gave up 4 bases and J gave up 4 bases; unmatched junction bases: 3. CDR1 is SEHNR and CDR2 is FQNEAQ in the germline V gene (reference sequence). CDR3 length: 13 residues. In DNA, the CDR3 is TGTGCCAGCAGCTCTACTAGCGCAGAGACCCAGTACTTC. Its translation is CASSSTSAETQYF.